This TCR beta chain was observed in a study of identical twins. Study observations and caveats: The same donors were not followed; conclusions instead depended on cross-sectional statistical analysis. Shared out-of-frame alpha sequences (those common to twins) showed excess low generation probability. Compared with models, monozygotic twins showed more out-of-frame TCR alpha sharing.

In regard to this clonotype: What it recognizes is unknown.

Template switching, a step in the protocol, added a universal primer site, and cDNA carried unique molecular identifiers. One entry per CDR3 protein, called by TCRdb with MiXCR from the 5' RACE reads. The data show some 710,000 distinct CDR3 sequences, less than 7% seen once. With V trimmed by 4 bases and J by 8 bases, 9 bases remained unmatched. Germline loops: CDR1 MNHNS, CDR2 SASEGT. The CDR3 length is 15 residues. The chain has TRBV6-1 and TRBJ1-1, with 11 bases aligning to TRBD1. Input material: naive T cells sorted from blood. The origin of this receptor is a man younger than 35 in good health. The CDR3 reads CASSAYSGTGGEAFF. DNA for the CDR3: TGTGCCAGCAGTGCCTATTCAGGGACAGGGGGAGAAGCTTTCTTT.